The following is a T cell receptor beta chain sequence with its context. Its antigen has not been determined. No much larger clone exists at a distance of one base, and base qualities are not known. Library construction relied on the immunoSEQ multiplex PCR assay. For the multiplex PCR, a mixture combining 60 forward primers for TCR Vbeta segments and 13 reverse primers for TCR Jbeta segments was used. A multiplex PCR assay on genomic DNA amplified the CDR3 region of rearranged TCR beta genes. The Illumina HiSeq System was used to sequence the amplified TCR beta libraries as 87-base-pair reads. Per the authors' processing: In a later analysis, some 80 million unique TCR beta chains were counted across the roughly 610 repertoires, and around 10 million of these chains were shared by at least two donors. To remove PCR and sequencing errors, raw reads were error-corrected and collapsed into unique sequences using a nearest-neighbor algorithm that merged closely related sequences. V, D and J gene segments were assigned by aligning CDR3 sequences to IMGT reference sequences. For a sequence to be retained, at least a six-nucleotide match to both a V gene segment and a J gene segment was required. A rearrangement counted as productive if the CDR3 had no stop codons and remained in frame with V and J, and every other rearrangement counted as non-productive. CDR3 was defined according to IMGT convention as the region running from the second conserved V-encoded cysteine to the conserved J-encoded phenylalanine. The earlier analysis of about 610 of the donors excluded sequences that lacked an unambiguous match to a single V gene segment. In an earlier analysis of 500 to 750 of the donors, V segments were called functional above 56.7% productive rearrangements and were called segregating when the between-donor standard deviation exceeded 5%. A statistical classification framework was built for diagnosing cytomegalovirus status from the catalog of TCR beta chain sequences. In a later analysis, TCR nucleotide sequences were compared against IMGT/GENE-DB human TR gene sequences so that V and J genes could be assigned. A later analysis assigned CDR3 sequences and most-parsimonious VDJ recombination scenarios with the TCRdist pipeline. In a later analysis, every TCR beta chain was defined by the combination of its CDR3 amino acid sequence and its V-gene family, and reads without a unique V-gene family were dropped. In a later analysis, a few hundred highly shared, low-generation-probability nucleotide sequences were removed to address suspected cross-contamination and a sequencing artifact. In a later analysis, a clonal expansion index for each public chain was calculated from normalized within-repertoire ranks of inferred template counts. A later analysis computed generation probabilities with a VDJ recombination model fitted to out-of-frame rearrangements, and checked the results against IGoR. In a later analysis, TCR-TCR, TCR-HLA and TCR-CMV co-occurrence was scored with hypergeometric tests, and a repertoire-size bias correction was applied to TCR pairs. A later analysis estimated false discovery rates by permuting HLA or CMV assignments 20 times. In a later analysis, co-occurring TCRs were grouped using DBSCAN, with TCRdist sequence similarity added in when clustering inside HLA-allele-positive subsets. Co-occurrence clustering excluded repertoires with fewer than 30,000 or more than 120,000 public chains, plus five with anomalous nucleotide sharing. TCRdb stores this immuneACCESS table with in-frame sequences only. Part of the clones is absent; in the studies checked, under half of the shortfall reflects unresolved V genes, and no reason is known for the rest. V and J calls and clone size are given by that table; D and trimming were obtained from the DNA. This sample holds about 89,000 clones; 75% to 90% were observed only once. The biggest ten clones account for about 7.7% of the sample.

The sample originates from a study of cytomegalovirus exposure and HLA in healthy donors (dated by TCRdb to about 2017). Regarding the complete study: According to an earlier analysis of 587 of the donors, 150 million to 200 million T cells yielded approximately 120 million unique TCR beta sequences and about 300 Gb of sequence data. Using immunosequencing, the study profiled T cell repertoires from 666 subjects and related those repertoires to cytomegalovirus serostatus. In addition to the first cohort of hundreds of subjects, a separate validation cohort of under 150 different subjects was used. The aim of the study was to test whether cataloging public T cell receptors could identify signatures of past pathogen exposure. Of the 300 to 450 genotyped donors, 75% to 85% were placed in the genetic ancestry cluster associated with self-reported Caucasian donors. On average, roughly 240,000 unique TCR beta nucleotide sequences were sequenced per donor among 300 to 500 genotyped donors of the cohort, with roughly 18% of those sequences being non-productive. To decide whether each TCR beta V gene segment behaved as functional or pseudogenic, an earlier analysis of 587 of the donors relied on high-throughput TCR beta sequencing. Genome-wide SNP genotypes for about three fifths of the roughly 700 donors were used in a later genetic analysis, which treated that subset as a discovery cohort. Rather than using new phenotypic data, the later analysis identified candidate immune exposures from TCR beta sequences and from how often those sequences occurred across donors. All discovery cohort repertoires had been generated using a single sequencing platform. To predict cytomegalovirus infection status, the study brought together high-throughput TCR immunosequencing, statistical association of individual TCRs with disease status, and machine learning. Typing coverage differed by locus: A, B, C, DRB1 and DQB1 were typed in about 620-630 donors, DQA1 in roughly 500, DPA1 in 600 to 610, and DPB1 in approximately 450. A later analysis re-analyzed previously published TCR beta repertoires from 600 to 850 donors and added high-resolution HLA genotyping to study TCR occurrence patterns. Donor age, sex, ethnicity and CMV serostatus were compiled together with the repertoire data. Roughly 300 gigabases of sequencing data and around 90 million unique TCR sequences made up an early release that covered over 550 HLA-typed donors. HLA typing included class I and class II loci at four-digit resolution. Because of strong linkage in the cohort, roughly five DR-DQ haplotypes were treated as single units for association and clustering. General findings and caveats noted by the study authors: When HLA alleles, especially DR and DQ, strongly co-occurred, attributing TCR associations to individual alleles was difficult. The sequencing pipeline was judged likely to have produced a cluster of highly shared sequence variants as a technical artifact. Linkage disequilibrium might explain the correlated functional status among segregating V segments, but an unknown experimental factor could not be excluded. Most TCR sequences were observed very rarely across donors, whereas some public TCRs were present in many individuals. A further reported finding was that TCR beta sequences accurately predicted the HLA-A and HLA-B alleles for most subjects in the first cohort. In a later genetic analysis, a missense DCLRE1C variant was associated with V-gene and J-gene trimming of TCR beta chains, and the association was replicated in an independent cohort. Because the 87-base-pair reads could not distinguish some IMGT-functional V segments, including TRBV6-2 and TRBV6-3, those segments were excluded. In a later analysis, HLA-associated TCR beta chains were found to be more clonally expanded and to have lower generation probabilities than equally common non-associated chains. In an earlier analysis of 587 of the donors, most TCR beta V segments appeared in productive rearrangements about 87% or about 30% of the time, broadly matching IMGT annotations. Most CMV-associated TCR beta chains appeared to be HLA-restricted in a later analysis, and the HLA associations seemed to be driven largely by CMV exposure. In the study, roughly 160 TCR beta chains were listed as associated with cytomegalovirus. The authors suggested that the approach could potentially be extended to other disease states and immunological phenotypes. Sequencing depth was assumed to be roughly uniform across donors in the presence/absence analyses, though that assumption may not hold. About 17 rarely observed V segments, including chromosome 9 orphons, were excluded from the earlier analysis of approximately 600 of the donors because counts were too low. Immune exposure information for the cohort was limited to CMV serostatus. Because HLA typing was missing for some donors at each locus, association tests included only the typed subset. Only TCR beta chains were sequenced in this cohort, and the absence of alpha or paired-chain data limited detectable features. According to a later analysis, parvovirus B19, influenza, CMV and Epstein-Barr virus appeared linked to several top co-occurrence clusters. In vitro tests confirmed that a few of the cytomegalovirus-associated TCR beta chains recognize cytomegalovirus antigens. In both the original and validation cohorts, the classifier was reported to diagnose cytomegalovirus status with high specificity and sensitivity. In a later genetic analysis, fewer N-insertions in productive TCRs were reported among donors in an Asian-associated ancestry cluster than the roughly 710-donor mean. According to a later analysis, TCR association rates differed among HLA loci, with DRB1 alleles showing the most associated TCRs and HLA-C alleles showing the fewest. In a later analysis, some 17,000 TCR beta sequences were associated with specific HLA alleles at a false discovery rate of 0.05.

V ends up 2 bases short and J 1 base short, with an unmatched junction base count of 7. The germline V gene specifies SGHRS as CDR1 and YFSETQ as CDR2. Including cysteine and phenylalanine, the CDR3 has 16 amino acids. Only CDR3 DNA is held: 48 bases, read in frame from base 1. The cohort comprised fewer than 750 healthy bone marrow donors. All cohort members were sampled while nominally healthy, although unrecorded immune exposures were likely present. The donor tested CMV seropositive and was one of the 289 seropositive cohort members. Every donor gave a peripheral blood sample, and the peripheral blood mononuclear cells from that sample were used for TCR beta sequencing. The Qiagen DNeasy Blood Extraction Kit was used to extract genomic DNA from the blood cell samples.

The receptor was derived from a man aged 35 to 55 in good health and CMV-seropositive. This chain is built from TRBV5-1 and TRBJ2-5; TRBD1 fits 8 bases in the junction. Sequenced: PBMCs. The base sequence is TGCGCCAGCAGCTTATCCACAGGGGGGCTCCAAGAGACCCAGTACTTC. This sequence encodes CASSLSTGGLQETQYF.